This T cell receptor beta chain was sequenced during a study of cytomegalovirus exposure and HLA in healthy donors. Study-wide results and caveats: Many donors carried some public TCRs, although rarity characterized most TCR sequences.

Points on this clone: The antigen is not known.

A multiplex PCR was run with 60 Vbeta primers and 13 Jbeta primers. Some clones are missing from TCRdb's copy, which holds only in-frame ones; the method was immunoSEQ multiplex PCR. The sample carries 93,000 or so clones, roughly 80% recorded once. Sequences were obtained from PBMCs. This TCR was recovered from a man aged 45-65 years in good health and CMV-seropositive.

The CDR3 region is CAISVAADNSPLHF. In DNA, the CDR3 is TGTGCCATCAGCGTGGCGGCGGATAATTCACCCCTCCACTTT. The chain recombines TRBV10-3 with TRBJ1-6; D remains unclear. CDR3 length equals 14 residues. Germline V lookup: CDR1 ENHRY, CDR2 SYGVKD. The germline V and J ends were trimmed by 6 bases and 5 bases, with 11 bases remaining between them.